These T cell receptor beta chains were read from a single sample in a study of OX40 agonist ivuxolimab in advanced cancers. Some clones are missing from TCRdb's copy, which holds only in-frame ones; the method was immunoSEQ multiplex PCR. The sample lists over 55,000 clones; about 84% were seen once. Sequences were derived from CD4+ or CD8+ T cells sorted from blood, sampled in a trial of the OX40 agonist ivuxolimab. All receptors derive from an adult with an advanced solid tumor such as melanoma, head and neck, liver or kidney cancer. The CDR3 runs from the conserved cysteine through the conserved F or W. The D gene is left open where the match is weak. Expanded clones get a size class; other rows say once, few or many, or leave the size out.

v_call clone_size cdr3_length d_call cdr3_aa
TRBV19 . 15 . CASSIRVTAKNIQYF
TRBV19 . 13 . CASSIGRNYEQYF
TRBV27 . 14 . CASSLAGATGEAFF
TRBV5-1 . 16 TRBD1 CASSLRPTGEGTEAFF
TRBV10-3 few 15 TRBD1 CAISVGDRPRTGYTF
TRBV7-9 . 13 . CASMMRIDTEAFF
TRBV2 . 18 . CASRTTVGRQRATGELFF
TRBV27 . 15 . CASSPPQSYNSPLHF
TRBV19 . 13 . CASSRRGAQELFF
TRBV7-2 . 16 . CASSLDTGRANYGYTF
TRBV13 . 16 TRBD1 CASSLRQGRRTGELFF
TRBV10-2 many 18 TRBD2 CASSAGGIGLAGYRELFF
TRBV7-3 . 15 . CASSLIPGTGNTIYF
TRBV30 . 15 . CAWSGGTTNTGELFF
TRBV7-2 . 15 . CASSFVGDSNQPQHF
TRBV18 once 13 TRBD1 CASSLRGQDEQFF
TRBV6-4 . 14 . CASSYQIPNTEAFF
TRBV18 . 19 TRBD1 CASSLLLGQGSAGTDTQYF
TRBV15 . 13 . CATSRAGQDTQYF
TRBV7-2 . 18 TRBD1 CASRAGTGGPSSPSPLHF
TRBV6-4 . 13 . CASSPILATEAFF
TRBV5-1 . 16 . CASRPTHGGGRTEAFF
TRBV4-1 . 13 . CASSQVEDYGYTF
TRBV11-2 . 15 TRBD2 CASSLAGGRVNEQFF
TRBV7-9 . 15 TRBD2 CASSRGLAGQETQYF
TRBV2 once 15 . CASSGRGTGANVLTF
TRBV2 . 14 . CASSDGMGDTEAFF
TRBV6-6 . 15 TRBD1 CASSYSQGGDTEAFF
TRBV28 few 16 TRBD2 CASSPLGGGAKDTQYF
TRBV21-1 . 21 . CASSTFPGQLSLSSYNSPLHF
TRBV2 few 13 . CASSADRSYEQYF
TRBV6-5 . 13 TRBD1 CASSQGGGQPQHF
TRBV4-1 few 17 . CASSHVGRDAGGDTQYF
TRBV5-1 . 13 . CASSSLLDTEAFF
TRBV19 few 13 . CASSEGFTQPQHF
TRBV13 . 13 TRBD2 CASGIAGGHEQFF
TRBV2 . 15 TRBD1 CASSETGISYNEQFF
TRBV25-1 . 16 . CASSFRTVADNSPLHF
TRBV7-2 . 12 TRBD1 CASSLAGDRILF
TRBV7-2 . 14 . CASSETASTDTQYF
TRBV6-5 . 13 . CASSEGWDQPQHF
TRBV19 . 13 . CASSPRGNNEQFF
TRBV4-1 few 12 . CASSQKTETQYF
TRBV6-5 once 14 TRBD1 CASSNPNRGNEQFF
TRBV5-4 . 16 TRBD2 CASTIRAGASTDTQYF
TRBV5-4 once 16 . CASSPGGTGSSYEQYF
TRBV18 . 17 TRBD2 CASSPLTSGINTGELFF
TRBV28 . 16 . CASVAPGALTYSPLHF
TRBV28 once 11 . CASRGNGEQYF
TRBV2 . 14 TRBD1 CASSPGTGNYGYTF
TRBV11-2 . 12 . CASSPGAGEAFF
TRBV6-1 . 11 . CASSAGGRQYF